Listed below are T cell receptor beta chains from one sample, sequenced in a study of immune evolution from preneoplasia to lung adenocarcinoma. The table came from immunoSEQ multiplex PCR; TCRdb's copy has only in-frame clones and leaves some out. The table records about 6,400 clones, about 75% of them present only once. Sequencing was carried out using FFPE minimally invasive lung adenocarcinoma tissue. The receptors here all came from a person aged 55-79 years with lung adenocarcinoma. Both conserved end residues are part of each CDR3. D genes are given only for firm matches. The size field is filled for only some rows; it gives once, few, many or a size class.

j_call: TRBJ1-3; v_call: TRBV2; d_call: NA; clone_size: NA; cdr3_nt: TGTGCCAGCAGTGGTTGGGGCCACTCTGGAAACACCATATATTTT; cdr3_aa: CASSGWGHSGNTIYF
j_call: TRBJ2-1; v_call: TRBV30; d_call: TRBD2; clone_size: few; cdr3_nt: TGTGCCTGGAACGGACTAGCGGGAGCGGATGAGCAGTTCTTC; cdr3_aa: CAWNGLAGADEQFF
j_call: TRBJ1-5; v_call: TRBV18; d_call: TRBD1; clone_size: NA; cdr3_nt: TGTGCCAGCTCACCACCGGGGACAGGTGGATATCAGCCCCAGCATTTT; cdr3_aa: CASSPPGTGGYQPQHF
j_call: TRBJ2-7; v_call: TRBV4-2; d_call: NA; clone_size: NA; cdr3_nt: TGTGCCAGCAGCCAAGATACGGGGGGCGCCTCCTACGAGCAGTACTTC; cdr3_aa: CASSQDTGGASYEQYF
j_call: TRBJ2-5; v_call: TRBV19; d_call: NA; clone_size: NA; cdr3_nt: TGTGCCAGTAGTTCAGGCAGTGTCCAAGAGACCCAGTACTTC; cdr3_aa: CASSSGSVQETQYF
j_call: TRBJ2-5; v_call: TRBV5-4; d_call: TRBD1; clone_size: NA; cdr3_nt: TGTGCCAGCAGCCTGAAGATTGGACAGGGCAGTGTTGAGACCCAGTACTTC; cdr3_aa: CASSLKIGQGSVETQYF
j_call: TRBJ1-1; v_call: TRBV19; d_call: TRBD1; clone_size: NA; cdr3_nt: TGTGCCAGTAGTATTCAGGGGGCCATGAACACTGAAGCTTTCTTT; cdr3_aa: CASSIQGAMNTEAFF
j_call: TRBJ1-2; v_call: TRBV7-9; d_call: TRBD1; clone_size: NA; cdr3_nt: TGTGCCAGCAGCTTCCTACAGGGGGCTTTGGGCTATGGCTACACCTTC; cdr3_aa: CASSFLQGALGYGYTF
j_call: TRBJ2-7; v_call: TRBV27; d_call: NA; clone_size: few; cdr3_nt: TGTGCCAGCAGATTTCGACGAGATTCCTACGAGCAGTACTTC; cdr3_aa: CASRFRRDSYEQYF
j_call: TRBJ1-5; v_call: TRBV30; d_call: TRBD1; clone_size: NA; cdr3_nt: TGTGCCTGGAGTTCACAGGGGCATCAGCCCCAGCATTTT; cdr3_aa: CAWSSQGHQPQHF
j_call: TRBJ2-1; v_call: TRBV5-1; d_call: TRBD2; clone_size: NA; cdr3_nt: TGCGCCAGCAGCCCGGGACTAGCGGCCTACAATGAGCAGTTCTTC; cdr3_aa: CASSPGLAAYNEQFF
j_call: TRBJ1-1; v_call: TRBV30; d_call: NA; clone_size: NA; cdr3_nt: TGTGCCTGGAGGGAGAACACTGAAGCTTTCTTT; cdr3_aa: CAWRENTEAFF
j_call: TRBJ2-1; v_call: TRBV29-1; d_call: NA; clone_size: NA; cdr3_nt: TGCAGCGTTGACAGTAACAATGAGCAGTTCTTC; cdr3_aa: CSVDSNNEQFF
j_call: TRBJ2-2; v_call: TRBV5-4; d_call: NA; clone_size: NA; cdr3_nt: TGTGCCAGCAGCCAGACTAGAGGTGGCACCGGGGAGCTGTTTTTT; cdr3_aa: CASSQTRGGTGELFF
j_call: TRBJ1-1; v_call: TRBV7-9; d_call: NA; clone_size: NA; cdr3_nt: TGTGCCGGCGGGGGTAGAGGGAAGAACACTGAAGCTTTCTTT; cdr3_aa: CAGGGRGKNTEAFF
j_call: TRBJ1-1; v_call: TRBV20-1; d_call: NA; clone_size: NA; cdr3_nt: TGCAGTGCTAGGTTGGTCACTGAAGCTTTCTTT; cdr3_aa: CSARLVTEAFF
j_call: TRBJ2-7; v_call: TRBV2; d_call: NA; clone_size: NA; cdr3_nt: TGTGCCAGCAGGGACTTCGAGCAGTACTTC; cdr3_aa: CASRDFEQYF
j_call: TRBJ2-4; v_call: TRBV27; d_call: NA; clone_size: NA; cdr3_nt: TGTGCCAGCTCCCCAGAACACAAAAGAATCATTCAATACTTC; cdr3_aa: CASSPEHKRIIQYF
j_call: TRBJ1-1; v_call: TRBV18; d_call: TRBD1; clone_size: NA; cdr3_nt: TGTGCCAGCTCACCGCAGGGGGTGGAGGCTTTCTTT; cdr3_aa: CASSPQGVEAFF
j_call: TRBJ1-4; v_call: TRBV12-2; d_call: NA; clone_size: NA; cdr3_nt: TGTGCCGGACGAGGATGTGTGAATGAAAAACTGTTTTTT; cdr3_aa: CAGRGCVNEKLFF
j_call: TRBJ2-5; v_call: TRBV5-1; d_call: NA; clone_size: NA; cdr3_nt: TGCGCCAGCAGCTTGGGAAGGCAGCAAGAGACCCAGTACTTC; cdr3_aa: CASSLGRQQETQYF
j_call: TRBJ2-5; v_call: TRBV2; d_call: TRBD2; clone_size: once; cdr3_nt: TGTGCCAGCAGTGACGCGGGGGGCCCCCAAGAGACCCAGTACTTC; cdr3_aa: CASSDAGGPQETQYF
j_call: TRBJ2-7; v_call: TRBV7-9; d_call: NA; clone_size: NA; cdr3_nt: TGTGCCAGCAGCTTAGTAAACGAGCAGTACTTC; cdr3_aa: CASSLVNEQYF
j_call: TRBJ1-2; v_call: TRBV27; d_call: NA; clone_size: NA; cdr3_nt: TGTGCCAGCTCGGATGGACCGGGGAGGACGATCTATGGCTACACCTTC; cdr3_aa: CASSDGPGRTIYGYTF
j_call: TRBJ1-1; v_call: TRBV6-5; d_call: TRBD1; clone_size: NA; cdr3_nt: TGTGCCAGCAGTTACTCCCGGGACAGCATTGAAGCTTTCTTT; cdr3_aa: CASSYSRDSIEAFF
j_call: TRBJ1-1; v_call: TRBV10-3; d_call: NA; clone_size: NA; cdr3_nt: TGTGCCATCAGAACCCGACAGGCCCTAGGTGCTTTCTTT; cdr3_aa: CAIRTRQALGAFF
j_call: TRBJ1-4; v_call: TRBV2; d_call: NA; clone_size: NA; cdr3_nt: TGTGCCAGCAGTGAAGACCGAACAACTAATGAAAAACTGTTTTTT; cdr3_aa: CASSEDRTTNEKLFF
j_call: TRBJ1-1; v_call: TRBV19; d_call: NA; clone_size: NA; cdr3_nt: TGTGCCGCTACGACGGGGCCACGCGTCATGAACACTGAAGCTTTCTTT; cdr3_aa: CAATTGPRVMNTEAFF
j_call: TRBJ2-2; v_call: TRBV9; d_call: NA; clone_size: NA; cdr3_nt: TGTGCCAGCAGCGAGGGCCCCCCTTCGGGGGCCGGGGAGCTGTTTTTT; cdr3_aa: CASSEGPPSGAGELFF